These 8 T cell receptor beta chains were sequenced from one sample in a study of identical twins. MiXCR, run by TCRdb on the 5' RACE reads, gives a single entry per CDR3 protein. In the table there are approximately 260,000 distinct CDR3 sequences, over 13% of which are singletons. The sequenced material came from memory (CD45RO+) T cells sorted from blood. All receptors come from a young woman in good health.

V and J are TRBV2 and TRBJ1-5; D ambiguous. The CDR3 sequence is 13 residues long. The germline V gene has CDR1 SNHLY and CDR2 FYNNEI. Trimming removed 6 bases from V and 6 bases from J, with 12 bases in between. The CDR3 DNA follows: TGTGCCAGCAGGGGGATCCCCGCTCAGCCCCAGCATTTT. This encodes CASRGIPAQPQHF.

This clonotype came up a few times. V and J are TRBV4-3 and TRBJ1-3; a possible D gene is TRBD1 (6 bases). This CDR3 is 17 amino acids long. Germline V gene lookup returns CDR1 LGHNA and CDR2 YSLEER. Trimming removed 1 base from V and 1 base from J, with 14 bases in between. This chain's CDR3 is CASSQVRTGISGNTIYF. CDR3 sequence (DNA): TGCGCCAGCAGCCAAGTAAGAACAGGGATATCTGGAAACACCATATATTTT.

This chain joins TRBV3-1 and TRBJ1-2; no definite D call. Deletions cut 3 bases from V and 5 bases from J, with 10 bases between. Germline lookup yields CDR1 LGHDT and CDR2 YNNKEL (reference sequence). The CDR3 has 13 amino acids. CDR3 nucleotides: TGTGCCAGCAGCCAGGGTGACGGATATGGCTACACCTTC. Its translation is CASSQGDGYGYTF.

This clonotype occurred once. The CDR3 DNA follows: TGCGCCAGCAGCACCAACAGGGCCGAGCAGTACTTC. Residues: CASSTNRAEQYF. J is TRBJ2-7 and V is TRBV5-1; possibly TRBD1 for D (6 bases). Per the germline V gene, CDR1 is SGHRS and CDR2 is YFSETQ. There are 12 residues in the CDR3. Trimming took off 4 bases at V and 6 bases at J, with 11 bases between the two ends.

This clonotype was found a few times. The V call is TRBV20-1, the J call TRBJ2-2, with TRBD2 matching 10 bases. CDR3 length: 14 residues. Germline V lookup: CDR1 DFQATT, CDR2 SNEGSKA (reference sequence). V trimming: 6 bases; J trimming: 1 base; junction bases outside the gene matches: 2. CDR3 bases: TGCAGTGCAACTAGCGGGATGAACACCGGGGAGCTGTTTTTT. This sequence encodes CSATSGMNTGELFF.

This clonotype was seen only a few times. V and J are TRBV6-2 or TRBV6-3 and TRBJ2-1; D gene ambiguous. Per the germline V gene, CDR1 is MNHEY and CDR2 is SVGEGT. The CDR3 is 12 amino acids. Trimming removed 5 bases at V and 9 bases at J, with 11 bases between. CDR3 protein: CASSLQASEQFF. The CDR3 bases are TGTGCCAGCAGTCTCCAGGCAAGTGAGCAGTTCTTC.

The chain employs TRBV4-1 and TRBJ2-1; 9 bases fit TRBD2. The germline V gene encodes CDR1 MGHRA and CDR2 YSYEKL. The CDR3 covers 14 residues. The trim removed 6 bases at V and 6 bases at J, leaving 6 bases unmatched. For the CDR3, the DNA is TGCGCCAGCAGTTTAGCGGGAGATGCCAATGAGCAGTTCTTC. Its translation: CASSLAGDANEQFF.

The sample holds many counts of this clonotype. V is TRBV12-3 or TRBV12-4 and J is TRBJ2-3; D is unresolved. V was shortened by 5 bases and J by 2 bases, with 5 bases between the two germline ends. There are 12 residues in the CDR3. The CDR3 sequence: CASSPNTDTQYF. CDR3 nucleotide sequence: TGTGCCAGCAGTCCAAACACAGATACGCAGTATTTT.